A single sample is the source of the 13 T cell receptor beta chains below, sequenced in a study of blood T cell repertoires in COVID-19. Here immunoSEQ multiplex PCR was the method, and the copy in TCRdb shows in-frame clones only, minus some. The sample consists of fewer than 70,000 clones, 87% of them appearing once. The sample comprised peripheral blood. These receptors all come from a man in his fifties with active COVID-19.

J is TRBJ1-3 and V is TRBV6-6, with D possibly TRBD1 on 5 matching bases. V was cut by 6 bases and J by 0 bases, with 15 bases left in between. The CDR3 spans 16 residues. Germline V CDR1 and CDR2: MNHNY, SVGAGI (reference sequence). CDR3 nucleotide sequence: TGTGCCAGCAGCTCCTTAGACAGAACCTCTGGAAACACCATATATTTT. Protein product: CASSSLDRTSGNTIYF.

The gene calls are TRBV7-3 and TRBJ1-2; 10 positions agree with TRBD1. This CDR3 has 14 amino acids. Trimming at V came to 3 bases and at J to 5 bases, leaving 3 bases not matched to a gene. From germline, CDR1 is SGHTA and CDR2 FQGTGA. The CDR3 coding sequence is TGTGCCAGCAGCTTGACGGGACAGGGGTATGGCTACACCTTC. Translated, it gives CASSLTGQGYGYTF.

This clone was seen a few times. At one end the junction does not follow the germline gene, possibly because of a read error. This chain uses TRBV30 with TRBJ2-7; 9 positions match TRBD1. The CDR3 length is 12 residues. The germline V gene has CDR1 GTSNPN and CDR2 SVGIG (reference sequence). The CDR3 DNA follows: TGTGCCTGGAGTTCCGTACCGGGACAGGGAGGTTTC. Translated: CAWSSVPGQGGF.

The V call is TRBV7-6, the J call TRBJ2-1; TRBD2 agrees at 8 bases. This CDR3 is built from 16 residues. Germline lookup yields CDR1 SGHVS and CDR2 FNYEAQ. V lost 0 bases, J lost 4 bases, and 5 bases stayed unmatched. CDR3 in amino acids: CASSLARSGGYNEQFF. The CDR3 nucleotides are TGTGCCAGCAGCTTAGCGCGGAGCGGGGGTTACAATGAGCAGTTCTTC.

The rearrangement links TRBV5-1 to TRBJ1-2, with TRBD1 as a possible D gene (6 bases). The V and J ends lost 4 bases and 7 bases respectively, with 26 bases between them. There are 17 residues in the CDR3. Per germline, CDR1 SGHRS and CDR2 YFSETQ. The CDR3 loop reads CASSAFPSQGPRVGYTF. CDR3 nucleotide sequence: TGCGCCAGCAGCGCATTCCCATCTCAGGGGCCGCGCGTTGGCTACACCTTC.

The DNA for the CDR3 is TGTGCCAGCAGTTCCAGGGGTCTCTCCTACAATGAGCAGTTCTTC. Protein: CASSSRGLSYNEQFF. The rearrangement uses TRBV28 and TRBJ2-1; weak D call: TRBD1 (6 bases). V lost 4 bases to trimming and J lost 0 bases, with 10 bases between them. Germline V lookup: CDR1 MDHEN, CDR2 SYDVKM. The CDR3 is 15 residues long.

The chain combines TRBV28 with TRBJ1-6; D may be TRBD1 (5 bases). The CDR3 loop spans 15 amino acids. V was shortened by 7 bases and J by 6 bases, with 16 bases between the two germline ends. Germline CDR1 reads MDHEN; CDR2 reads SYDVKM. The CDR3 DNA sequence: TGTGCCAGCACCACTGGGGGAGCGGGTAATTCACCCCTCCACTTT. Protein: CASTTGGAGNSPLHF. Full variable domain (missing parts from reference TRBV28 and TRBJ1-6): DVKVTQSSRYLVKRTGEKVFLECVQDMDHENMFWYRQDPGLGLRLIYFSYDVKMKEKGDIPEGYSVSREKKERFSLILESASTNQTSMYLCASTTGGAGNSPLHFGNGTRLTVT.

In DNA, the CDR3 is TGTGCCAGCAGCCCTTTCTCCGGGATCCCCTACAATGAGCAGTTCTTC. Translated: CASSPFSGIPYNEQFF. The V and J genes are TRBV6-2 or TRBV6-3 and TRBJ2-1; D may be TRBD2 (5 bases). The length of the CDR3 is 16 residues. The V end lost 6 bases, the J end lost 2 bases, and 17 bases lay between the germline ends. The germline CDR1 and CDR2 sequences are MNHEY and SVGEGT.

CDR3 nucleotides: TGTGCCAGCTCACCACCGGACAGCCCCTCTGGAAACACCATATATTTT. Translated: CASSPPDSPSGNTIYF. V usage is TRBV18 and J usage is TRBJ1-3, with a tentative D call TRBD1 (6 bases). The germline V and J ends were trimmed by 0 bases and 0 bases, with 9 bases remaining between them. Germline values: CDR1 KGHSH, CDR2 LQKENI. CDR3 size: 16 residues. The whole variable domain, remainder taken from reference TRBV18 and TRBJ1-3, is NAGVMQNPRHLVRRRGQEARLRCSPMKGHSHVYWYRQLPEEGLKFMVYLQKENIIDESGMPKERFSAEFPKEGPSILRIQQVVRGDSAAYFCASSPPDSPSGNTIYFGEGSWLTVV.

The chain carries TRBV29-1 and TRBJ2-5; weak D call: TRBD1 (7 bases). Germline values: CDR1 SQVTM, CDR2 ANQGSEA. Trimming removed 5 bases from V and 2 bases from J, with 12 bases in between. This CDR3 region has 13 residues. As DNA, the CDR3 is TGCAGCGTTTGGGCGGGACAGCAAGAGACCCAGTACTTC. Protein: CSVWAGQQETQYF.

The chain has TRBV28 and TRBJ1-1; D is perhaps TRBD1 (5 bases). V shed 4 bases and J shed 11 bases, with 14 bases lying between them. The CDR3 length is 12 residues. CDR1 MDHEN and CDR2 SYDVKM come from the germline V gene. CDR3 sequence: CASSSSGMRAFF. In nucleotides, the CDR3 is TGTGCCAGCAGTTCCTCAGGGATGCGGGCTTTCTTT.

The table lists this clone with a count of one. This rearrangement joins TRBV6-2 or TRBV6-3 to TRBJ2-2, with D uncertain. The CDR3 has 15 residues. Trimming cost V 2 bases and J 2 bases, with 9 bases left between them. Germline V gives CDR1 MNHEY, CDR2 SVGEGT. The CDR3 DNA sequence: TGTGCCAGCAGTTACACGGTGTTTAACACCGGGGAGCTGTTTTTT. Translating it yields CASSYTVFNTGELFF.

This clone occurred a few times. J is TRBJ1-3 and V is TRBV5-6; D is undetermined. The CDR3 consists of 16 residues. The V gene lost 2 bases and the J gene lost 2 bases, with 14 bases spanning the gap. Per the germline V gene, CDR1 is SGHDT and CDR2 is YYEEEE. The CDR3, as DNA: TGTGCCAGCAGCTTAGGAGCTTCCCGTCCTGGAAACACCATATATTTT. Residues: CASSLGASRPGNTIYF.